This T cell receptor beta chain was identified in a study of blood T cell repertoires in COVID-19. Study-level information: Sites across the United States, Italy and Spain contributed samples from acute and convalescent COVID-19. The analysed material was cDNA or gDNA that came from T cells, B-cell-depleted T cells, or PBMCs.

The V gene's germline CDR1 is MNHEY and CDR2 SMNVEV (reference sequence). V lost 5 bases, J lost 3 bases, and 11 bases lay in between. CDR3 length: 13 residues. This clone came up once. Original processing methods: Estimates of nucleated cell counts were drawn from the amplification of reference gene primers. Clones were read by immunoSEQ multiplex PCR, and TCRdb kept only the in-frame ones, dropping some. The DNA gave D and trimming, while V, J and clone size come from that table. The sample lists about 140,000 clones, about 80% occurring once. The gene calls are TRBV27 and TRBJ2-7; unclear D gene. This clonotype originated in a man in his sixties with acute or convalescent COVID-19. Input material: peripheral blood. The CDR3 loop is CASSPRRSYEQYF. The CDR3 nucleotides are TGTGCCAGCAGTCCCCGCCGCAGCTACGAGCAGTACTTC.